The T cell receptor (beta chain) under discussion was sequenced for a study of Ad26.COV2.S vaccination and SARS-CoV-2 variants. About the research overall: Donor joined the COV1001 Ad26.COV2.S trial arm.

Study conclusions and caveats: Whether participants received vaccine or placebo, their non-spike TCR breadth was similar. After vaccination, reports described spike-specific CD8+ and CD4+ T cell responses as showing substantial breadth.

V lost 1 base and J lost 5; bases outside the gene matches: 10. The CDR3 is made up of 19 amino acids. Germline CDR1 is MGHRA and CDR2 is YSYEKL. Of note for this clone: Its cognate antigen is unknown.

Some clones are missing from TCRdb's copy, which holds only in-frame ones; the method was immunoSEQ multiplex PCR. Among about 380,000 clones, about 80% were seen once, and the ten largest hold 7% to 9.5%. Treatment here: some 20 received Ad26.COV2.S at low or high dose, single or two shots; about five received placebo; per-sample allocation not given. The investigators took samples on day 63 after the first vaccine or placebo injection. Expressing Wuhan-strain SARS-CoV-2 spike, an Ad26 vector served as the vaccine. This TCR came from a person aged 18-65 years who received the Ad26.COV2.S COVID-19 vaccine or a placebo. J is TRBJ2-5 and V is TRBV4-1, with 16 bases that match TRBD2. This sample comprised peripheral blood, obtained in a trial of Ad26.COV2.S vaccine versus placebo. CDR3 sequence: CASSQGGTSGRAWGETQYF. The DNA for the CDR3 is TGCGCCAGCAGCCAAGGAGGGACTAGCGGGAGGGCCTGGGGGGAGACCCAGTACTTC.